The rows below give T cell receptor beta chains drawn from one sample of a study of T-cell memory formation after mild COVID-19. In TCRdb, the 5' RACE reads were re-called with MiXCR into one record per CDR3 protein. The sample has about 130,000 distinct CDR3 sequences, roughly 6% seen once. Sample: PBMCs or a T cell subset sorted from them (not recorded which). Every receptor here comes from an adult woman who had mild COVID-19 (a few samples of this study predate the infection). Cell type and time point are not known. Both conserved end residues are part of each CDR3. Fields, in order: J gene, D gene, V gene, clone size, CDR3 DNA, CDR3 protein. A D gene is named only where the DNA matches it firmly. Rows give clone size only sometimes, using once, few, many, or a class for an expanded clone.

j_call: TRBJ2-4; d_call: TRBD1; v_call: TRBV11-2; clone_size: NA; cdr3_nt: TGTGCCAGCGACCAGACAGGGTTGGCCAAAAACATTCAGTACTTC; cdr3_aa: CASDQTGLAKNIQYF
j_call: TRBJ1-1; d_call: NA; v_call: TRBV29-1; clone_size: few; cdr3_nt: TGCAGCGTTGTAAACCAGGGCCACGACACTGAAGCTTTCTTT; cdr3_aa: CSVVNQGHDTEAFF
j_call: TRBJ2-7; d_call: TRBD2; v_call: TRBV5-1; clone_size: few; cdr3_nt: TGCGCCAGCAGCTGGGGACTAGCGGGGGGCCTTGACTCCTACGAGCAGTACTTC; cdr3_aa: CASSWGLAGGLDSYEQYF
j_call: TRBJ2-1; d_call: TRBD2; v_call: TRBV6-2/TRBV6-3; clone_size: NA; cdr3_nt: TGTGCCAGCAGTTATCTCAGCGGGGATCGATATGAGCAGTTCTTC; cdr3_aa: CASSYLSGDRYEQFF
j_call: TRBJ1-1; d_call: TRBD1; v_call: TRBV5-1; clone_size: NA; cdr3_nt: TGCGCCAGCAGCTTGGCGGGCACCAGGGGGACCACTGAAGCTTTCTTT; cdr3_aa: CASSLAGTRGTTEAFF
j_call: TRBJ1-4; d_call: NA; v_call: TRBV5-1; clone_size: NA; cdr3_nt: TGCGCCAGCAGCTTAGGGGGGGCTGGGGAAAAACTGTTTTTT; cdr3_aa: CASSLGGAGEKLFF
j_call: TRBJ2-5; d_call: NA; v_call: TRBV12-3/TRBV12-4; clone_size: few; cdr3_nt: TGTGCCAGCGGGCTAGGTACTAAAGAGACCCAGTACTTC; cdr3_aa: CASGLGTKETQYF
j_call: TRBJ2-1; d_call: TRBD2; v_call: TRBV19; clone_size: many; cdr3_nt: TGTGCCAGTAGCCTCAGGACTAGCGGGGGTCGAGGGCAGTTCTTC; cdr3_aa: CASSLRTSGGRGQFF
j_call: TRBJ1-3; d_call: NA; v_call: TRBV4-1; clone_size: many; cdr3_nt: TGCGCCAGCAGCCAACCCCTTGGTTCTGGAAACACCATATATTTT; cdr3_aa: CASSQPLGSGNTIYF
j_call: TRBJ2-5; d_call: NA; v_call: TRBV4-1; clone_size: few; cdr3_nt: TGCGCCAGCAGCCGAGGCATAGCGACAGGCCAAGAGACCCAGTACTTC; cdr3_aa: CASSRGIATGQETQYF
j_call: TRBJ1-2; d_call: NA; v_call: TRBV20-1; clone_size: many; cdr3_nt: TGCAGTGCTAGAATACATGGACAGAGCTACACCTTC; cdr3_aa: CSARIHGQSYTF
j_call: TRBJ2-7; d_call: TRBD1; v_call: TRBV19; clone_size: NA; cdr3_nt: TGTGCCAGTGGCCGGGACAGGAGGGACGAGCAGTACTTC; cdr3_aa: CASGRDRRDEQYF
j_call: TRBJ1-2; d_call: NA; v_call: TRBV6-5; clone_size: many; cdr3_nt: TGTGTGGCTGGCGTGCCCAGGGGCTACACCTTC; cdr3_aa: CVAGVPRGYTF
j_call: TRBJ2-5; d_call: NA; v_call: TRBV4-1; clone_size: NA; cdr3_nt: TGCGCCAGCAGCCTTCCCGTGCGGTTAGAGACCCAGTACTTC; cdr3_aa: CASSLPVRLETQYF
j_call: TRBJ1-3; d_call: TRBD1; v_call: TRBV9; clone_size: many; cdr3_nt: TGTGCCAGCAGCGTAGACGCAGGGGGTACGGGAAACACCATATATTTT; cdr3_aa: CASSVDAGGTGNTIYF
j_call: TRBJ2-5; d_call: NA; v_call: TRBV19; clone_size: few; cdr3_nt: TGTGCCAGTAGTATGGGCCAAGAGACCCAGTACTTC; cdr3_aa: CASSMGQETQYF
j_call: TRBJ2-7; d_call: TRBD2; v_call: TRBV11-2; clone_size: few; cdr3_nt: TGTGCCAGCAGCCCCCGAGGAGCTAGCGGGGCCGGCTCCTACGAGCAGTACTTC; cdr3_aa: CASSPRGASGAGSYEQYF
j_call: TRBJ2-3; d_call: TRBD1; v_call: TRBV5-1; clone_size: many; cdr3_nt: TGCGCCAGCAGCCTGGACAGGGGGCATATGACAGATACGCAGTATTTT; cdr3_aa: CASSLDRGHMTDTQYF
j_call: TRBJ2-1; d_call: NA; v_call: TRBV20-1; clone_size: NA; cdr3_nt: TGCAGTGCTAGGGGGACGAGGAATGAGCAGTTCTTC; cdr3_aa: CSARGTRNEQFF
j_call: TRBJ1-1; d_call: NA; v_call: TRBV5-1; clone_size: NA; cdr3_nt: TGCGCCAGCAGTAGAGGCGATGTGAACACTGAAGCTTTCTTT; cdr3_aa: CASSRGDVNTEAFF
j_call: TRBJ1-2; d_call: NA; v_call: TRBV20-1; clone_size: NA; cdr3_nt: TGCAGTGCTACGGACCTAAACTATGGCTACACCTTC; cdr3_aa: CSATDLNYGYTF
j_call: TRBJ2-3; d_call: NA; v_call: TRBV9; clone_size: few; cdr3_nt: TGTGCCAGCAGCTCGGAATGGGAAGGTACGCAGTATTTT; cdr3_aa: CASSSEWEGTQYF
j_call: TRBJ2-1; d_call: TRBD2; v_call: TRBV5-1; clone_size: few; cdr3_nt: TGCGCCAGCAGCCTTGGCCTAGCGGGGGCTGATGAGCAGTTCTTC; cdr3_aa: CASSLGLAGADEQFF
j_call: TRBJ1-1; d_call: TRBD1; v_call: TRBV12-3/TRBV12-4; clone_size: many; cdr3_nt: TGTGCCAGCAGCCCTCGACAGGGTAGCACTGAAGCTTTCTTT; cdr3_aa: CASSPRQGSTEAFF
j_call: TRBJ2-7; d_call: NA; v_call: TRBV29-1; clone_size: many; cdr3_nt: TGCAGCGTTGAATTGTCAGCCTCCTACGAGCAGTACTTC; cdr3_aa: CSVELSASYEQYF
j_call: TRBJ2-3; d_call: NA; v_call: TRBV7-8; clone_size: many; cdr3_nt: TGTGCCAGCAGCTTATCAGCGCTGAGGGGGGGAGGTACAGATACGCAGTATTTT; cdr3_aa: CASSLSALRGGGTDTQYF
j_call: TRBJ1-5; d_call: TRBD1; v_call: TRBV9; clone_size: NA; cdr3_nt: TGTGCCAGCAGCGTAGGGGCAGGGGGCCCGTATAGCAATCAGCCCCAGCATTTT; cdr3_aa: CASSVGAGGPYSNQPQHF
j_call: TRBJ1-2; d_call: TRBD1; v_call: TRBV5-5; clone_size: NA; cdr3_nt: TGTGCCAGCAGCTGGGACACAGGGGGCACCCCTTACTATGGCTACACCTTC; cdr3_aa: CASSWDTGGTPYYGYTF
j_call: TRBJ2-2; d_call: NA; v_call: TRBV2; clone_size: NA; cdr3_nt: TGTGCCAGCAGTGCTTTGGGGGCGGGCACCGGGGAGCTGTTTTTT; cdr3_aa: CASSALGAGTGELFF
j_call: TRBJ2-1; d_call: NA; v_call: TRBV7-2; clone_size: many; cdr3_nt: TGTGCCAGCAGCTCTGGCTTGGGGATCGGGCCTAGGTACAATGAGCAGTTCTTC; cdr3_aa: CASSSGLGIGPRYNEQFF
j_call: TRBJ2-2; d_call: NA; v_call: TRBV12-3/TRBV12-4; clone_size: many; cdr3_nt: TGTGCCAGCAGTTTAGCGCGCGCAGGGGAGCTGTTTTTT; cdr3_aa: CASSLARAGELFF
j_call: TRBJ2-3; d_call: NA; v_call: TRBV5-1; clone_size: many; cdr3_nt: TGCGCCAGCAGCCTGGGTCTGGCGGGGGCAAGAGGAGATACGCAGTATTTT; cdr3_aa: CASSLGLAGARGDTQYF
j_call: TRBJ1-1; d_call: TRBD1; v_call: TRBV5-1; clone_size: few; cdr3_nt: TGCGCCAGCAGCCGCCCCGGGACAGGGGGGGCTGAAGCTTTCTTT; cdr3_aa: CASSRPGTGGAEAFF
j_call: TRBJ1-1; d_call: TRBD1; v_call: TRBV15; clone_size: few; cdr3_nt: TGTGCCACCAGAGGACAGGTTTTGGACACTGAAGCTTTCTTT; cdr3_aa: CATRGQVLDTEAFF
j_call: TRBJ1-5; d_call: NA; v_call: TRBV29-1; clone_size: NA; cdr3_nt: TGCAGCGCCTCTACTAGCAATCAGCCCCAGCATTTT; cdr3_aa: CSASTSNQPQHF
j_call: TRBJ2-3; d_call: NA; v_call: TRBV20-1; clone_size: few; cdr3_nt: TGCAGTGCTACGCGGGCAGGGAAAGTTTCAGATACGCAGTATTTT; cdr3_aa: CSATRAGKVSDTQYF
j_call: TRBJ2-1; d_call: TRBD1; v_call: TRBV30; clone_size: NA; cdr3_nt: TGTGCCTGGAGTGTACAGGGGAATGAGCAGTTCTTC; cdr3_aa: CAWSVQGNEQFF
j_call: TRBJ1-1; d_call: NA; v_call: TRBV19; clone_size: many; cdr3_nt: TGTGCCAGTAGTTTGGGCAGGGGTTCAGACACTGAAGCTTTCTTT; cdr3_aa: CASSLGRGSDTEAFF
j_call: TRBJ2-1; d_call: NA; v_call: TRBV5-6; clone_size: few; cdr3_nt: TGTGCCAGCAGCTCCTTCGACAGTGCATACAATGAGCAGTTCTTC; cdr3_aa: CASSSFDSAYNEQFF
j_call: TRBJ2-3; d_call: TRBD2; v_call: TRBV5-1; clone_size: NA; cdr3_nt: TGCGCCAGCAGCCGTAGCGGGAGGGACACAGATACGCAGTATTTT; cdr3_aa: CASSRSGRDTDTQYF
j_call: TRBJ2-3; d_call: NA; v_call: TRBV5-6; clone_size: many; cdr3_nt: TGTGCCAGCAGCTTGCCCGACACAGATACGCAGTATTTT; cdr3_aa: CASSLPDTDTQYF
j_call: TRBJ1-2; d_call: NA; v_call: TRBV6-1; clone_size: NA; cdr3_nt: TGTGCCAGCAGTCGTACCTCAGAGGGGTGGGATGGCTACACCTTC; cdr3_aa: CASSRTSEGWDGYTF
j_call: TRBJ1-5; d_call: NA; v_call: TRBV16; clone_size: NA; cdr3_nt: TGTGCCAGCGGCCAATCGCTAGGAAATCAGCCCCAGCATTTT; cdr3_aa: CASGQSLGNQPQHF
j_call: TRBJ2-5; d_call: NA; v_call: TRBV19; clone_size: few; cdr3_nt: TGTGCCAGTAGTATGGGTTCGAGGGGGGCCCAAGAGACCCAGTACTTC; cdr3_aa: CASSMGSRGAQETQYF
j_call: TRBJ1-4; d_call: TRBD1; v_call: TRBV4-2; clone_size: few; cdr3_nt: TGTGCCAGCAGGCACAGGGGGAGTGCGGAAAAACTGTTTTTT; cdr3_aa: CASRHRGSAEKLFF
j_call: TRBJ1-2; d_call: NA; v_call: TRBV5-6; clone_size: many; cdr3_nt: TGTGCCAGCAGCCCTGCTGGGGATGGCTACACCTTC; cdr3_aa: CASSPAGDGYTF
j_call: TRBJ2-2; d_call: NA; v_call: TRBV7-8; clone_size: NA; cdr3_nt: TGTGCCAGCAGCTTAGCGGCTCAGGGTTTTACCGGGGAGCTGTTTTTT; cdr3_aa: CASSLAAQGFTGELFF